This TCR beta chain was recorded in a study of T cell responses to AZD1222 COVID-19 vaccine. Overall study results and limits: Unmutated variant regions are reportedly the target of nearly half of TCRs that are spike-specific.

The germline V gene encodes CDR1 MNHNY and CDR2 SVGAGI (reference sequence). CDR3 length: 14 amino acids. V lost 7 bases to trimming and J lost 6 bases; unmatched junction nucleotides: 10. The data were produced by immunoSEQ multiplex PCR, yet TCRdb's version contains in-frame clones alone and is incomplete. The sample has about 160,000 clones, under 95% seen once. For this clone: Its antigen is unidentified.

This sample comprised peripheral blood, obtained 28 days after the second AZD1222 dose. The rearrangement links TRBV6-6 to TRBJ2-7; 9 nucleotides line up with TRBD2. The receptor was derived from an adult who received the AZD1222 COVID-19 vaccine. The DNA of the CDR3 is TGTGCCAGCACCGATATAGCGGGAGCGATCGAGCAGTACTTC. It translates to CASTDIAGAIEQYF.